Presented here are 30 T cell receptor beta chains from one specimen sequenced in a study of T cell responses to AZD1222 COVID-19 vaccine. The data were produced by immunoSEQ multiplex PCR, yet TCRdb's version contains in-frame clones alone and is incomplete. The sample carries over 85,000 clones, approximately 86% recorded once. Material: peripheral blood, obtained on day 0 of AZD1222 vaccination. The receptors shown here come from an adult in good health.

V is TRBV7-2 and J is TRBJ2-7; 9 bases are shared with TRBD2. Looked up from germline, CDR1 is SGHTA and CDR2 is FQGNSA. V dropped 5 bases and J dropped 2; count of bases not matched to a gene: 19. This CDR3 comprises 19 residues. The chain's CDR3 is CASSGRSVLGSGRTYEQYF. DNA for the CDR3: TGTGCCAGCAGCGGGCGTTCTGTCTTAGGTAGCGGGAGAACCTACGAGCAGTACTTC. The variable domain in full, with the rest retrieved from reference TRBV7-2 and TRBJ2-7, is GAGVSQSPSNKVTEKGKDVELRCDPISGHTALYWYRQSLGQGLEFLIYFQGNSAPDKSGLPSDRFSAERTGGSVSTLTIQRTQQEDSAVYLCASSGRSVLGSGRTYEQYFGPGTRLTVT.

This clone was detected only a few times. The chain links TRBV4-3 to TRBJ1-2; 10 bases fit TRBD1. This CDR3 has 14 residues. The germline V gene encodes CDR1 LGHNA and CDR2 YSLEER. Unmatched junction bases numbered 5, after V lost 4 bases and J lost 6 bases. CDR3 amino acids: CASSPGQGINGYTF. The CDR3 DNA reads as TGCGCCAGCAGCCCGGGACAGGGGATTAATGGCTACACCTTC.

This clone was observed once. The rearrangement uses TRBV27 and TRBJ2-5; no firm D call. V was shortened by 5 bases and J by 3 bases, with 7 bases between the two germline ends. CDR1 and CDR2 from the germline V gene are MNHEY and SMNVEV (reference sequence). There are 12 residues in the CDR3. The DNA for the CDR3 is TGTGCCAGCAGTCCCCGGAAAGAGACCCAGTACTTC. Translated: CASSPRKETQYF.

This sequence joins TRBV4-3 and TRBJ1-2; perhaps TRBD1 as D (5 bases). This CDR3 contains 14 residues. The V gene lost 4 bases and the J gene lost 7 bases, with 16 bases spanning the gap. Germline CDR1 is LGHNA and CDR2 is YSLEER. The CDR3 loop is CASSLIQAGAGYTF. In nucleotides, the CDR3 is TGCGCCAGCAGCCTGATACAAGCTGGGGCTGGCTACACCTTC.

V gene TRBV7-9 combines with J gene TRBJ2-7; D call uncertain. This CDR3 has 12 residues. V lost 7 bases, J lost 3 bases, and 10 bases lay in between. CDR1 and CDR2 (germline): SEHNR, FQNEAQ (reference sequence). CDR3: CASTSGDYEQYF. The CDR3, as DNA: TGTGCCAGCACCTCGGGTGACTACGAGCAGTACTTC.

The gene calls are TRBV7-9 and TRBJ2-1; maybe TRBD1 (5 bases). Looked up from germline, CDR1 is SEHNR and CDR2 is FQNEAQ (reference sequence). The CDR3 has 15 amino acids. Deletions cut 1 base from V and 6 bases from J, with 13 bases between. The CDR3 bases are TGTGCCAGCAGCTTAGGGAATCAGGGTTCCAATGAGCAGTTCTTC. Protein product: CASSLGNQGSNEQFF.

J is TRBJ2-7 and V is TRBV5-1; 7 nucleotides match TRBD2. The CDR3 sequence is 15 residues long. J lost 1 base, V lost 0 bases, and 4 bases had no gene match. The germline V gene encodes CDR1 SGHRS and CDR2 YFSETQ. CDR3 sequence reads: CASSLDPSGSYEQYF. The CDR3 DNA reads TGCGCCAGCAGCTTGGACCCTAGCGGATCCTACGAGCAGTACTTC.

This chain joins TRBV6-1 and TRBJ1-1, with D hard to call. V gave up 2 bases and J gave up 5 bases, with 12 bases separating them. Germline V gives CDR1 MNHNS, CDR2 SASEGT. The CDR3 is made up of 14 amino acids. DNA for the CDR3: TGTGCCAGCAGTGAACGGAGGCTTGGAACTGAAGCTTTCTTT. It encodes CASSERRLGTEAFF.

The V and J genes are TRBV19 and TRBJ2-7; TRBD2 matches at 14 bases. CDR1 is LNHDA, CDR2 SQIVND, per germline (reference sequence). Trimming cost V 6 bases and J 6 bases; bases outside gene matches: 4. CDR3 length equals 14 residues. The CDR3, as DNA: TGTGCCAGTAGCCGACTAGCGGGAGGGAGCGAGCAGTACTTC. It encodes CASSRLAGGSEQYF.

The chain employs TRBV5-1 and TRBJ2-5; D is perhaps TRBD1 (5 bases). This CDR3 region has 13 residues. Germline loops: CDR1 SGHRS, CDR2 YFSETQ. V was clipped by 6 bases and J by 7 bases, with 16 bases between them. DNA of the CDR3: TGCGCCAGCACCAGGGAAAGTGAAGGGACCCAGTACTTC. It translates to CASTRESEGTQYF.

The CDR3: CASSEFGASGLYEQYF. Here the CDR3 DNA reads TGTGCCAGCAGTGAATTCGGGGCTAGCGGGTTGTACGAGCAGTACTTC. The chain links TRBV6-1 to TRBJ2-7; 8 bases map to TRBD2. CDR1 and CDR2 from the germline V gene are MNHNS and SASEGT. Losses at the gene ends were 2 bases for V and 4 bases for J; bases not matched to a gene: 10. CDR3 length equals 16 residues.

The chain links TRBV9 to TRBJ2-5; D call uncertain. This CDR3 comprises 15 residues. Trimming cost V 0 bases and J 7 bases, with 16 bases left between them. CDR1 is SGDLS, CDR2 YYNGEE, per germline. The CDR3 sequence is CASSVGARTERTQYF. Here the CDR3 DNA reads TGTGCCAGCAGCGTAGGAGCTCGAACAGAGCGGACCCAGTACTTC.

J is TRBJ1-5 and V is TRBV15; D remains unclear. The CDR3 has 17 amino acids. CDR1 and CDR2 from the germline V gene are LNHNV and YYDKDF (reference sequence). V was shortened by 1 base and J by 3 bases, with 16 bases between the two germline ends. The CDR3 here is CATSRVSGPTPNQPQHF. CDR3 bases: TGTGCCACCAGCAGAGTATCGGGTCCGACACCCAATCAGCCCCAGCATTTT.

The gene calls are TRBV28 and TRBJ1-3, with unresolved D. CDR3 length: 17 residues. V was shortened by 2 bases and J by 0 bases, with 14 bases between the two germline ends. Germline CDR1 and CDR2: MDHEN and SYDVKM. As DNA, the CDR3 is TGTGCCAGCAGTTTAGATCCCGCGGGAAGCTCTGGAAACACCATATATTTT. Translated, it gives CASSLDPAGSSGNTIYF.

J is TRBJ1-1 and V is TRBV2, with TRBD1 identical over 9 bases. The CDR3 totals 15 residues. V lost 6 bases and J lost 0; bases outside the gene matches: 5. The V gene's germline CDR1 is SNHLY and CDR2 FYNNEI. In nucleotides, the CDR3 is TGTGCCAGCAGCCCAGGACAGGGGCTGAACACTGAAGCTTTCTTT. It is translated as CASSPGQGLNTEAFF.

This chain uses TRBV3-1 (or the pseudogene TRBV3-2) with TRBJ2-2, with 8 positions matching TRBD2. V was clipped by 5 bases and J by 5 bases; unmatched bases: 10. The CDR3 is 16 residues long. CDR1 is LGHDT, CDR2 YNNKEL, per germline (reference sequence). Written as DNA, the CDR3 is TGTGCCAGCAGCACTTTGCCCACTAGCGGTACCGGGGAGCTGTTTTTT. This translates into CASSTLPTSGTGELFF.

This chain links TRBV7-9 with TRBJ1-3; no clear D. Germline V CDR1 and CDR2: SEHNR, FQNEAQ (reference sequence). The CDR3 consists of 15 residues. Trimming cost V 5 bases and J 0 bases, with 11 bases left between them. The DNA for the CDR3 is TGTGCCAGCAGCGCGGGTACGACCTCTGGAAACACCATATATTTT. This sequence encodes CASSAGTTSGNTIYF. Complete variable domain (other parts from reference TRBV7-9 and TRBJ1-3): DTGVSQNPRHKITKRGQNVTFRCDPISEHNRLYWYRQTLGQGPEFLTYFQNEAQLEKSRLLSDRFSAERPKGSFSTLEIQRTEQGDSAMYLCASSAGTTSGNTIYFGEGSWLTVV.

The CDR3 DNA reads TGCGCCAGCAGGACCGACTCCTACAATGAGCAGTTCTTC. As protein: CASRTDSYNEQFF. The genes are TRBV5-1 and TRBJ2-1; D gene uncertain. Germline-derived CDR1 and CDR2 are SGHRS and YFSETQ. Trimming took off 5 bases at V and 0 bases at J, with 6 bases between the two ends. The CDR3 spans 13 residues. Variable domain in full (rest from reference TRBV5-1 and TRBJ2-1): KAGVTQTPRYLIKTRGQQVTLSCSPISGHRSVSWYQQTPGQGLQFLFEYFSETQRNKGNFPGRFSGRQFSNSRSEMNVSTLELGDSALYLCASRTDSYNEQFFGPGTRLTVL.

CDR3 nucleotide sequence: TGTGCCAGCTGCCCCACACCCAGGTACTCCTACGAGCAGTACTTC. Translating it yields CASCPTPRYSYEQYF. The gene calls are TRBV6-5 and TRBJ2-7, with unresolved D. Trimming took off 8 bases at V and 0 bases at J, with 17 bases between the two ends. This CDR3 region has 15 residues. Germline CDR1 is MNHEY and CDR2 is SVGAGI.

The CDR3 sequence is CASGDSGMYEQYF. CDR3 nucleotides: TGTGCCAGCGGGGATAGCGGGATGTACGAGCAGTACTTC. V gene TRBV28 combines with J gene TRBJ2-7; 8 nucleotides match TRBD2. CDR3 length: 13 amino acids. Germline V CDR1 and CDR2: MDHEN, SYDVKM. Losses at the gene ends were 8 bases for V and 4 bases for J; bases not matched to a gene: 7.

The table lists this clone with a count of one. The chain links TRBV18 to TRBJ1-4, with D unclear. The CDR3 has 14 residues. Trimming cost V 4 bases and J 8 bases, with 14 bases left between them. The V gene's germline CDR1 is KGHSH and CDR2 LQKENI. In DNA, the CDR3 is TGTGCCAGCTCACATGGACTCGGGCAGGAAAAACTGTTTTTT. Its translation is CASSHGLGQEKLFF.

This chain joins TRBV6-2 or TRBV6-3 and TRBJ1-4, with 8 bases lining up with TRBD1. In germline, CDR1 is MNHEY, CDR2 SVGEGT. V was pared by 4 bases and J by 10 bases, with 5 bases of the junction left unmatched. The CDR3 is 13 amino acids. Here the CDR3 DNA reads TGTGCCAGCAGTTGGGGGACAGGAGGAAAACTGTTTTTT. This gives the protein CASSWGTGGKLFF.

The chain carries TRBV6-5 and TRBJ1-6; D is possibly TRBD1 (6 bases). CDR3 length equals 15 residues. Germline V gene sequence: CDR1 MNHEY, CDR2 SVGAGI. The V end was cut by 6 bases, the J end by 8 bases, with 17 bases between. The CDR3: CASRRFGTLDSPLHF. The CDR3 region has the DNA TGTGCCAGCAGACGATTCGGGACACTTGATTCACCCCTCCACTTT.

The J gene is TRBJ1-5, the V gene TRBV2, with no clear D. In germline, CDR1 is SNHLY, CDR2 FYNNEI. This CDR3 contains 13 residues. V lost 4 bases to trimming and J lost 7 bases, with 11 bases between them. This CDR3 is CASSVSTRQPQHF. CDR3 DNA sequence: TGTGCCAGCAGTGTGAGCACCCGGCAGCCCCAGCATTTT.

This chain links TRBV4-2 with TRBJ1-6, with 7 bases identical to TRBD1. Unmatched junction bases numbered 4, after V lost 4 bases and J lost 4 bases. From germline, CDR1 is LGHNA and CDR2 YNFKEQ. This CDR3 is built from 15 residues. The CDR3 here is CASSRGQPYNSPLHF. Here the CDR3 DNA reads TGTGCCAGCAGCCGGGGACAGCCATATAATTCACCCCTCCACTTT.

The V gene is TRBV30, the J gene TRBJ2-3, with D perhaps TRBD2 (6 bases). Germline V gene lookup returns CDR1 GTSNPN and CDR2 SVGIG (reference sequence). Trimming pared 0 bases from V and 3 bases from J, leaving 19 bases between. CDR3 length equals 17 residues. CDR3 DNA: TGTGCCTGGAGTGTGGGTCGACTAGGTTTGTCTACAGATACGCAGTATTTT. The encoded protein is CAWSVGRLGLSTDTQYF.

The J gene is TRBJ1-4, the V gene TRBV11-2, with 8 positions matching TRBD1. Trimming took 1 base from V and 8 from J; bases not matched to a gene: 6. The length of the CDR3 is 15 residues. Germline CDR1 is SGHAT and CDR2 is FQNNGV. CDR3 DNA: TGTGCCAGCAGCTTAGGAGCAGGGGGCCAGGAAAAACTGTTTTTT. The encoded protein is CASSLGAGGQEKLFF. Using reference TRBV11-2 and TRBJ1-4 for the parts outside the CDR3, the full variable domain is EAGVAQSPRYKIIEKRQSVAFWCNPISGHATLYWYQQILGQGPKLLIQFQNNGVVDDSQLPKDRFSAERLKGVDSTLKIQPAKLEDSAVYLCASSLGAGGQEKLFFGSGTQLSVL.

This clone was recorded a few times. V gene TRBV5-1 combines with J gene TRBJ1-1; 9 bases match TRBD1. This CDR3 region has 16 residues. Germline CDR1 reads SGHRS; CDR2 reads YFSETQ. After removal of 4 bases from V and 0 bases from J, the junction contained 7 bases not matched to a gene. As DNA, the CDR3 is TGCGCCAGCAGCCCTGGGACAGGGACAATGAACACTGAAGCTTTCTTT. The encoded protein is CASSPGTGTMNTEAFF.

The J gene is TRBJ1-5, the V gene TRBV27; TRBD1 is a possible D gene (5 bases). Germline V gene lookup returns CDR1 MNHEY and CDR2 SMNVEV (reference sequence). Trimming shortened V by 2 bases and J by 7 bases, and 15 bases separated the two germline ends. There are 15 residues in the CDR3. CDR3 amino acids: CASSLTTAFGQPQHF. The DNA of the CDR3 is TGTGCCAGCAGTTTAACGACAGCCTTCGGGCAGCCCCAGCATTTT.

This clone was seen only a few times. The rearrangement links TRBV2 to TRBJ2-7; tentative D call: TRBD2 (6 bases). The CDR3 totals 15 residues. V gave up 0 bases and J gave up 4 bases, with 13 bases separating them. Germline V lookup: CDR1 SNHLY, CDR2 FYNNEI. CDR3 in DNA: TGTGCCAGCAGTGAAGCACCCACGGGGGTGTACGAGCAGTACTTC. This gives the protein CASSEAPTGVYEQYF.